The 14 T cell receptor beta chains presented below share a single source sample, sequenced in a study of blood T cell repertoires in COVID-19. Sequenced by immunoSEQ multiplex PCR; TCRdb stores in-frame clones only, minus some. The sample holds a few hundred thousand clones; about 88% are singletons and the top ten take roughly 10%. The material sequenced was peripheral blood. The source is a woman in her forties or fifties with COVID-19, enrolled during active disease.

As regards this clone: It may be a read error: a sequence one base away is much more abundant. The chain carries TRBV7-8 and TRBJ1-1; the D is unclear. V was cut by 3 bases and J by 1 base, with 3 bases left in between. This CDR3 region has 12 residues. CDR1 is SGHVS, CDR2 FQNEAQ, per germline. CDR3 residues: CASSFGNTEAFF. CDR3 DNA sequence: TGTGCCAGCAGCTTCGGGAACACTGAAGCTTTCTTT.

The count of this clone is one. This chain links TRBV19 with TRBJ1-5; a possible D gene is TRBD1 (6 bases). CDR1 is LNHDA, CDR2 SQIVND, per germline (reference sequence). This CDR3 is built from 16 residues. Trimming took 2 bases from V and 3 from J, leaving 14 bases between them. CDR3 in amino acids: CASSIRGAGLNQPQHF. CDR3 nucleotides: TGTGCCAGTAGTATACGGGGGGCAGGACTCAATCAGCCCCAGCATTTT.

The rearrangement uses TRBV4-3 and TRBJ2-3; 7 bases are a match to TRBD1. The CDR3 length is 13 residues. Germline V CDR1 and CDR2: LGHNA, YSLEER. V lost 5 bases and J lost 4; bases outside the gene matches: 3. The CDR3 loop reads CASSGQAPDTQYF. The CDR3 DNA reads TGCGCCAGCAGCGGACAGGCCCCAGATACGCAGTATTTT.

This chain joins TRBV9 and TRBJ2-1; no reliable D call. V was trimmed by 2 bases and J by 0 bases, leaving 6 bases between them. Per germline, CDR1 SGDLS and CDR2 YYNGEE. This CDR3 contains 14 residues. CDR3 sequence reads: CASSVEHSYNEQFF. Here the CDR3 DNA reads TGTGCCAGCAGCGTTGAGCACTCCTACAATGAGCAGTTCTTC.

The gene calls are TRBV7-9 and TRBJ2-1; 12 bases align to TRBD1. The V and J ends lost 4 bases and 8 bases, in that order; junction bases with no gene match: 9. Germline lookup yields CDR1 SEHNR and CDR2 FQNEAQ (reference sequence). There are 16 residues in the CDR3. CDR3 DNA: TGTGCCAGCAGCTCCACGTTGGGGACAGGGGGCGATGAGCAGTTCTTC. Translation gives CASSSTLGTGGDEQFF.

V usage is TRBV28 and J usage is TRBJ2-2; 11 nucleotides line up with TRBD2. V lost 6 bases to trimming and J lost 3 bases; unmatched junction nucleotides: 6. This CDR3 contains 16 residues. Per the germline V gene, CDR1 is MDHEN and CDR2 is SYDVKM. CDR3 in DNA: TGTGCCAGCAGACCTCGGACTAGCGGGTACACCGGGGAGCTGTTTTTT. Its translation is CASRPRTSGYTGELFF.

CDR3 DNA sequence: TGTGCCAGCAGTCAACAGGGGTGGAACTATGGCTACACCTTC. Protein: CASSQQGWNYGYTF. The chain recombines TRBV7-9 with TRBJ1-2, with TRBD1 matching over 7 bases. CDR3 size: 14 residues. V trimming: 6 bases; J trimming: 2 bases; junction bases outside the gene matches: 6. Germline lookup yields CDR1 SEHNR and CDR2 FQNEAQ (reference sequence).

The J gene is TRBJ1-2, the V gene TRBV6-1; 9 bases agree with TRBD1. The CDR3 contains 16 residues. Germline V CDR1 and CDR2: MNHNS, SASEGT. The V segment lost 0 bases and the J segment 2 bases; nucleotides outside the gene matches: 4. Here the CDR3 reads CASSEAGDRVNYGYTF. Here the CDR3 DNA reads TGTGCCAGCAGTGAAGCAGGGGACAGGGTAAACTATGGCTACACCTTC.

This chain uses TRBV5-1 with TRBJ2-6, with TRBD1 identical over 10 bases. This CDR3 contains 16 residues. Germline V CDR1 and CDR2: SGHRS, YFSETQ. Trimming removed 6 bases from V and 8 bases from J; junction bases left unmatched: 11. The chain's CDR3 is CASKGDRGLGTNVLTF. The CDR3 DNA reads TGCGCCAGCAAGGGGGACAGGGGTTTAGGAACCAACGTCCTGACTTTC.

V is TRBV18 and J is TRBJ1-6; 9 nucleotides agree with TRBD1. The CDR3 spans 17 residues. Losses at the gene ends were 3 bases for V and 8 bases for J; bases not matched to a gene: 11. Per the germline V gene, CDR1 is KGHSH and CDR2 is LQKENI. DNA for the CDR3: TGTGCCAGCTCACCGGGACAGGGAGGATCTATGCATTCACCCCTCCACTTT. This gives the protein CASSPGQGGSMHSPLHF.

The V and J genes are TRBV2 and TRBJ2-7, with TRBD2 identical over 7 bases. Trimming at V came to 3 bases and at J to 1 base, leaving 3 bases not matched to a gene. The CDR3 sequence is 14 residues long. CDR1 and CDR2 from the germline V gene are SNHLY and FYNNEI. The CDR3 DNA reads TGTGCCAGCAGTGACCCAGCGGGGTCCTACGAGCAGTACTTC. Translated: CASSDPAGSYEQYF. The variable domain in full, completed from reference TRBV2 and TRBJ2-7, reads EPEVTQTPSHQVTQMGQEVILRCVPISNHLYFYWYRQILGQKVEFLVSFYNNEISEKSEIFDDQFSVERPDGSNFTLKIRSTKLEDSAMYFCASSDPAGSYEQYFGPGTRLTVT.

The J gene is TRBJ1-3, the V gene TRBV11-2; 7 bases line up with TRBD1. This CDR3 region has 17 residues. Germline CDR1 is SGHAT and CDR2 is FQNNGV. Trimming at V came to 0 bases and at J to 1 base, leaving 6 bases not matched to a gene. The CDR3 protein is CASSLDGTTGSGNTIYF. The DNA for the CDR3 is TGTGCCAGCAGCTTAGATGGTACGACAGGGTCTGGAAACACCATATATTTT.

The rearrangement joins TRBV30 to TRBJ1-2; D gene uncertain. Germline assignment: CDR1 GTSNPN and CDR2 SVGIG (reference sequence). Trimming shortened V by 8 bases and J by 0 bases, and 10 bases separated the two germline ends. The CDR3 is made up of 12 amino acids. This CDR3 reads CADGSTNYGYTF. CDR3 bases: TGTGCCGACGGGTCAACTAACTATGGCTACACCTTC.

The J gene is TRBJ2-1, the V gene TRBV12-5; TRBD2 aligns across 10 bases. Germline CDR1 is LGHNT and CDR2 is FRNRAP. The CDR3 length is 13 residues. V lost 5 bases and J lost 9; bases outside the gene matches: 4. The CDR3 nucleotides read TGTGCTAGTGGTACACTAGCGGGGTTTGAGCAGTTCTTC. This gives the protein CASGTLAGFEQFF.